The sequence of this T cell receptor beta chain was determined in a study of vaccination effects on CD4 cells after COVID-19. This CDR3 spans 13 amino acids. The V gene's germline CDR1 is SGHKS and CDR2 YYEKEE (reference sequence). V lost 0 bases and J 3 bases, leaving 6 bases between the germline ends. TCRdb's table, derived via immunoSEQ multiplex PCR, lists solely in-frame clones and lacks some. The profile shows approximately 50,000 clones, about four fifths of them singletons. A note on this clone: Its antigen is still unknown.

Sequencing followed a ViraFEST assay step that expanded antigen-specific CD4+ T cells with viral peptide pools. CD4+ T cells were isolated after less than 13 days of culture. In the vaccine recipients, nucleocapsid antibodies were negative and there was no prior SARS-CoV-2 infection. This clonotype was sampled from a human donor who received a COVID-19 vaccine. This specimen was CD4+ T cells from PBMCs cultured with HCoV-OC43 spike peptides, taken before COVID-19 vaccination. Subset indicated: HCoV-OC43 spike overlapping peptide pool stimulation. The V and J genes are TRBV5-5 and TRBJ1-1; D remains ambiguous. CDR3 sequence (DNA): TGTGCCAGCAGCTTGGTCCGCTACACTGAAGCTTTCTTT. Translation: CASSLVRYTEAFF.